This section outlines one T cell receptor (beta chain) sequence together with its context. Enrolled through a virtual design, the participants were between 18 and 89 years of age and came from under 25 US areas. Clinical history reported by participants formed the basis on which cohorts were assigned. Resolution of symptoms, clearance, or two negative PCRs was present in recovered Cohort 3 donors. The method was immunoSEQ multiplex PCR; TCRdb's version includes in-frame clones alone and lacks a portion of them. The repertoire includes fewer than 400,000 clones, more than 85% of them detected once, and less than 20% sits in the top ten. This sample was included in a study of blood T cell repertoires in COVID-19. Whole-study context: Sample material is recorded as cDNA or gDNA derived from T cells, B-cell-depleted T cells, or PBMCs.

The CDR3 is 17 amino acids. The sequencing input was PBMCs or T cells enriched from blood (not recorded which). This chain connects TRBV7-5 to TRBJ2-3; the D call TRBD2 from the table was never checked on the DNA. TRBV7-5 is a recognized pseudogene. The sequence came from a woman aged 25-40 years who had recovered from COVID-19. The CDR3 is CARSTPGSATSTDTQYF. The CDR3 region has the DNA TGTGCCAGAAGCACCCCGGGGAGCGCGACAAGCACAGATACGCAGTATTTT.